Listed below are T cell receptor beta chains from one sample, sequenced in a study of blood T cells in healthy people across ages. TCRdb fed the 5' RACE reads into MiXCR, producing one record per CDR3 protein. Found here are around 1,800,000 distinct CDR3 sequences, roughly 43% of them singletons; the top ten hold under 30%. Material for sequencing was blood. These receptor sequences come from a human donor in good health. Each CDR3 is given with its conserved first and last residue. Each record gives: D gene, clone size, J gene, V gene, CDR3 DNA, CDR3 protein. D genes are given only for firm matches. A clone size is listed for some rows: how often the clone was seen (once, few, many), or a class if it is expanded.

>TRBD1|many|TRBJ2-6|TRBV4-1
TGCGCCAGCAGCTTGCGACAGGGGGCGTCTGGGGCCAACGTCCTGACTTTC
CASSLRQGASGANVLTF
>.|few|TRBJ1-3|TRBV6-6
TGTGCCAGCAGTCTAGATCGCTCTGGAAACACCATATATTTT
CASSLDRSGNTIYF
>TRBD2|.|TRBJ2-5|TRBV20-1
TGCAGTGCTAGAAGCCCTAGCGGGGGCCCCGAGACCCAGTACTTC
CSARSPSGGPETQYF
>TRBD1|.|TRBJ1-2|TRBV5-6
TGTGCCAGCAGCCCTTCGGGACAGGGCTACTATGGCTACACCTTC
CASSPSGQGYYGYTF
>.|few|TRBJ2-7|TRBV20-1
TGCAGTGCCGTACAGGGTAGCAGTGGGTACGAGCAGTACTTC
CSAVQGSSGYEQYF
>.|.|TRBJ2-1|TRBV10-3
TGTGCCATCAGTGAGAAGCGAAATGAGCAGTTCTTC
CAISEKRNEQFF
>.|.|TRBJ1-2|TRBV5-1
TGCGCCAGCAGGGAACGTCTCGACGGCTACACCTTC
CASRERLDGYTF
>.|few|TRBJ2-1|TRBV5-1
TGCGCCAGCAGCGAGACTTGGGGGGCCTTAATTGATGAGCAGTTCTTC
CASSETWGALIDEQFF
>.|.|TRBJ2-3|TRBV5-1
TGCGCCAGCAGCCTCCTACTAGCCCAATTCACAGATACGCAGTATTTT
CASSLLLAQFTDTQYF
>TRBD1|few|TRBJ1-1|TRBV29-1
TGCAGCGGAAAACAGGGGCTGAACACTGAAGCTTTCTTT
CSGKQGLNTEAFF
>TRBD1|few|TRBJ2-1|TRBV5-1
TGCGCCAGCAGGCACCGGGACAGTAGCTCCTACAATGAGCAGTTCTTC
CASRHRDSSSYNEQFF
>.|.|TRBJ2-2|TRBV12-3/TRBV12-4
TGTGCCAGCAGTCCCCACCCCTGGGGGTTACCGAACACCGGGGAGCTGTTTTTT
CASSPHPWGLPNTGELFF
>.|few|TRBJ2-1|TRBV5-1
TGCGCCAGCAGCTTGTCCTTAGGGGACAATGAGCAGTTCTTC
CASSLSLGDNEQFF
>.|.|TRBJ2-1|TRBV6-2/TRBV6-3
TGTGCCAGCAGTTACAATCGAGACACGTATAATGAGCAGTTCTTC
CASSYNRDTYNEQFF
>TRBD2|.|TRBJ2-5|TRBV5-1
TGCGCCAGCAGCTTGAGTCCGCGGGGGGCCGGAGAGACCCAGTACTTC
CASSLSPRGAGETQYF
>.|few|TRBJ1-5|TRBV27
TGTGCCAGCAGTTTATTAAGCGGCGACAGCGATCAGCCCCAGCATTTT
CASSLLSGDSDQPQHF
>TRBD1|.|TRBJ1-5|TRBV20-1
TGCAGTGCGGCACAGGGGGCGAATAGGCAGCCCCAGCATTTT
CSAAQGANRQPQHF
>.|few|TRBJ1-2|TRBV7-3
TGTGCCAGCAGCTTGACGACGACGGACTATGGCTACACCTTC
CASSLTTTDYGYTF
>TRBD2|.|TRBJ2-1|TRBV2
TGTGCCAGCAGCCCCGGGACTACGAGGTTCTTC
CASSPGTTRFF
>TRBD2|.|TRBJ2-1|TRBV18
TGTGCCAGCTCACCACCGAGCGGGGGGCTCTACAATGAGCAGTTCTTC
CASSPPSGGLYNEQFF
>TRBD1|.|TRBJ2-3|TRBV6-5
TGTGCCAGCAGTCGGACAGGAGATACGCAGGATTTT
CASSRTGDTQDF
>TRBD1|.|TRBJ1-2|TRBV20-1
TGCAGTGCTAGATCCGACAGGGAGGTCCGTGGCTACACCTTC
CSARSDREVRGYTF
>.|.|TRBJ2-5|TRBV29-1
TGCAGCGTTGGTCTTCGTCTGGCGCGAGAGACCCAGTACTTC
CSVGLRLARETQYF
>TRBD1|few|TRBJ1-1|TRBV12-3/TRBV12-4
TGTGCCAGCAGTCCCAACAGGGGGCGCCGGACTGAAGCTTTCTTT
CASSPNRGRRTEAFF
>.|few|TRBJ2-1|TRBV11-1
TGTGCCAGCAGCTTAGCAGTTTCGGATGAGCAGTTCTTC
CASSLAVSDEQFF
>.|.|TRBJ1-2|TRBV20-1
TGCAGTGCTAGAGACCCGATCGGAACCTATGGCTACACCTTC
CSARDPIGTYGYTF
>TRBD1|.|TRBJ2-7|TRBV5-1
TGCGCCAGCAGCTGGATGGACAGGGATGGAGTGCAGTACTTC
CASSWMDRDGVQYF
>.|few|TRBJ1-5|TRBV12-3/TRBV12-4
TGTGCCAGCAGTGGCCCGGGGGGTCAGCCCCAGCATTTT
CASSGPGGQPQHF